The source of this T cell receptor (beta chain) is a study of Graves' ophthalmopathy and Graves' hyperthyroidism. The wider study: Peripheral blood was gathered at first diagnosis, ahead of any treatment whatsoever. Points from the study as a whole: Forecasting of ophthalmopathy progression by the model achieved around 71% sensitivity and less than 80% specificity.

RNA served as the template for amplifying TCR beta CDR3 regions. HTBI primers were employed in first-round RT-PCR, then a second-round multiplex PCR followed. Each CDR3 protein is one row after TCRdb ran MiXCR on the multiplex PCR reads. Here the sample spans 400,000 or so distinct CDR3 sequences, 15% being singletons. The ends were cut back, 8 bases at V and 7 bases at J, with 14 bases in the middle. CDR3 length: 12 amino acids. In germline, CDR1 is SNHLY, CDR2 FYNNEI. This clonotype was counted many times. Its target is unknown. This clonotype originated in a woman younger than 30 with stable Graves' hyperthyroidism. The chain uses TRBV2 and TRBJ1-2; D gene ambiguous. The sequenced sample consisted of peripheral blood. The CDR3 loop is CASSLGQSGYTF. CDR3 nucleotide sequence: TGTGCCAGCTCCTTAGGGCAGTCTGGCTACACCTTC.